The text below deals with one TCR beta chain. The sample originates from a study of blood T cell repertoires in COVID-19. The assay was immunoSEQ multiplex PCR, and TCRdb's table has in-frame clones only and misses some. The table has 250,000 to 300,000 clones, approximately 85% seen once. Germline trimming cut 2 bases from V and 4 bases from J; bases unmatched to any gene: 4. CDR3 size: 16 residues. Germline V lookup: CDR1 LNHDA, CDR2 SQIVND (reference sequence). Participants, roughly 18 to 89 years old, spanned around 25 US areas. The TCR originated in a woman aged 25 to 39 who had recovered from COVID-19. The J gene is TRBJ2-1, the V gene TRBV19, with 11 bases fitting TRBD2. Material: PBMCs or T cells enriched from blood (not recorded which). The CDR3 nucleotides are TGTGCCAGTAGTATATCGGCTAGCGGGAGGTACAATGAGCAGTTCTTC. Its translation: CASSISASGRYNEQFF.